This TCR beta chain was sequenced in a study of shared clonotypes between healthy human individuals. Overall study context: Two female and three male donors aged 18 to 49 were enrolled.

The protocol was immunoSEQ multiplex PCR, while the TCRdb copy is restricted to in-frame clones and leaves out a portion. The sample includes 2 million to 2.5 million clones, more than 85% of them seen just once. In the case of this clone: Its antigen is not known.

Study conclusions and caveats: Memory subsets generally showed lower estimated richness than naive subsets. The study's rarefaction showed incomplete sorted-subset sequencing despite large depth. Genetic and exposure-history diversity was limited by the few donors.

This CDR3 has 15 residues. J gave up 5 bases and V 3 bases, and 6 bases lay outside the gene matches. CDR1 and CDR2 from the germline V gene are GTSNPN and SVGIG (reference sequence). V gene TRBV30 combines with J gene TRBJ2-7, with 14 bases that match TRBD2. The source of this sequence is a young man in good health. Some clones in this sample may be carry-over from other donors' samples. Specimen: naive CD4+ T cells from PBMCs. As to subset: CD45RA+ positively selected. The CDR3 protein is CAWRLGTSGSHEQYF. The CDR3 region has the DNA TGTGCCTGGAGGCTCGGGACTAGCGGGAGTCACGAGCAGTACTTC.